This TCR beta chain was observed in a study of beta chain features in type 1 diabetes. General study points: Among all four CD4+ subsets, Type 1 diabetes patients had TCRB CDR3s that were moderately but significantly shorter.

This clone has a handful of counts. Its target is not known. Distinct nucleotide sequences in the sample also encode this CDR3. The germline V gene has CDR1 SGHRS and CDR2 YFSETQ. The CDR3 covers 12 residues. Deletions cut 0 bases from V and 4 bases from J, with 4 bases between. Since all of the isolated RNA was reverse transcribed, expressed TCRB transcripts were what got sequenced. Generated by immunoSEQ multiplex PCR, the TCRdb table keeps only in-frame clones and is missing some. Here the sample spans more than 95,000 clones, under 30% being singletons. The sequencing input was central memory CD4+ T cells from blood. The chain is built from TRBV5-1 and TRBJ1-2; D unclear. The TCR originated in a woman aged 18-30 years with type 1 diabetes. CDR3 sequence: CASSLDSYGYTF. In DNA form, the CDR3 reads TGCGCCAGCAGCTTGGATAGCTATGGCTACACCTTC.